This T cell receptor beta chain was retrieved from a study of response to subunit inactivated influenza vaccine. Study-wide points: Researchers suggested that each seasonal influenza vaccination recruits few new T cells.

TCRdb re-called the RT-PCR reads through MiXCR, storing one row per CDR3 protein. The data hold hundreds of thousands of distinct CDR3 sequences, with 14% observed a single time. This CDR3 spans 17 amino acids. As concerns this clonotype: Antigen unknown.

The specimen comprised PBMCs from blood, sampled around 15 days before vaccination. This clonotype was obtained from a man between 45 and 60 years old who received an inactivated influenza vaccine. V and J are TRBV21-1 and TRBJ2-3; the DNA was not used to check the table's D call, TRBD2. TRBV21-1 is given as a pseudogene. CDR3 protein: CASSKDVSGGATDTQYF. CDR3 nucleotide sequence: TGTGCCAGCAGCAAAGATGTCAGCGGGGGGGCCACAGATACGCAGTATTTT.